This entry features one TCR beta chain sequence. V was pared by 3 bases and J by 5 bases, with 19 bases between. The CDR3 is made up of 16 amino acids. Germline V gives CDR1 MNHNY, CDR2 SVGAGI (reference sequence). This entry belongs to a study of shared clonotypes between healthy human individuals. Every immunoSEQ plate was one replicate of a subset's evenly spread DNA. Methods used by the authors: ImmunoSEQ yielded junction-only sequences lacking quality scores, so filtering differed. Clones were sequenced by immunoSEQ multiplex PCR, and TCRdb holds only the in-frame ones, with some missing. The V and J calls and clone size are taken from that table; D and trimming were inferred from the DNA. Altogether a few million clones are present, 90% to 95% being singletons, with the ten largest covering more than 0.12%.

Sequenced sample: naive CD4+ T cells sorted from blood. Subset: CD45RA+ positively selected. The J gene is TRBJ2-5, the V gene TRBV6-6, with TRBD2 as a possible D gene (6 bases). This TCR came from a man between 18 and 29 years old in good health. Here the CDR3 reads CASSYAGMQGVETQYF. In nucleotides, the CDR3 is TGTGCCAGCAGTTATGCGGGAATGCAGGGTGTGGAGACCCAGTACTTC.